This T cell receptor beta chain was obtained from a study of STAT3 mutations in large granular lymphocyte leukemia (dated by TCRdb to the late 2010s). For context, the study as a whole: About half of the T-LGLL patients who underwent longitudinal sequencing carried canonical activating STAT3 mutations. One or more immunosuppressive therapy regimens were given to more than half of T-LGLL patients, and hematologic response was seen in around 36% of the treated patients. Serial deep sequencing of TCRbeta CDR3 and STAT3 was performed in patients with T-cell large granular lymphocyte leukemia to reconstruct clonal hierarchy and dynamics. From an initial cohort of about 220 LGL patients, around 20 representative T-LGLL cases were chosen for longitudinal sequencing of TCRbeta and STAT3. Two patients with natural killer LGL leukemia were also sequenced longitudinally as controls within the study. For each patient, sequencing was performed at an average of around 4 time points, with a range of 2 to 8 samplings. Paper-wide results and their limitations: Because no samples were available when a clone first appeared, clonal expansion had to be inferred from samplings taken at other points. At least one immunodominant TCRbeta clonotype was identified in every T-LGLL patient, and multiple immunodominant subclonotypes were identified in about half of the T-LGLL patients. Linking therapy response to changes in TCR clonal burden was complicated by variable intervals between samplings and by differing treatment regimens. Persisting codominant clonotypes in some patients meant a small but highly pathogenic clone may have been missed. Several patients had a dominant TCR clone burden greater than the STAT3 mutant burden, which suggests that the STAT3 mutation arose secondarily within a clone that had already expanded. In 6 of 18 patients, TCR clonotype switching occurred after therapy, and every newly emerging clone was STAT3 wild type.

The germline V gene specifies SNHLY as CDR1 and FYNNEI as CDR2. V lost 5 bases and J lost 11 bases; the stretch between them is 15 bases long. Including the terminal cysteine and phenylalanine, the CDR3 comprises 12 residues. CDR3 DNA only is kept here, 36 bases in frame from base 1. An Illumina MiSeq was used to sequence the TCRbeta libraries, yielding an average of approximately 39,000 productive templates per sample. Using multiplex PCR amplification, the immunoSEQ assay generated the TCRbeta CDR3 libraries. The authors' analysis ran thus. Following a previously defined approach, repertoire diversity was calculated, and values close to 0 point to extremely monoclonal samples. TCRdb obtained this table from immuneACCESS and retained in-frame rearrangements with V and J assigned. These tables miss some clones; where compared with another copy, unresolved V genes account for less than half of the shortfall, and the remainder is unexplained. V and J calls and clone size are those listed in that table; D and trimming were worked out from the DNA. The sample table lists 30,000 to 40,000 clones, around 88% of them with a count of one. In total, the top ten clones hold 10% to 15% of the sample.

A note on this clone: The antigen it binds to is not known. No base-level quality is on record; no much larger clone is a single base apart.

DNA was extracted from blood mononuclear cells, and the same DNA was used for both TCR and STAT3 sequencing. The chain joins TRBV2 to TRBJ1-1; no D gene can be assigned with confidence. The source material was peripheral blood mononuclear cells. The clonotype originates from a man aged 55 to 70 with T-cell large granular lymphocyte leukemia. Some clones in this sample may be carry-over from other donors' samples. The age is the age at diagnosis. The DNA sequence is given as TGTGCCAGCAGTTCGGCCGGCCCCGGGGCTTTCTTT. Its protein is CASSSAGPGAFF.